These T cell receptor beta chains were read from a single sample in a study of siplizumab effects on memory and regulatory T cells. Measured with immunoSEQ multiplex PCR; TCRdb has only the in-frame clones, and not every one. Of more than 85,000 clones in the sample, about 92% are singletons; the top ten hold 0.65% to 0.9%. The sample comprised Tregs sorted from blood. These receptors all stem from a human donor in good health. The CDR3 runs from the conserved cysteine through the conserved F or W. A D gene is named only where the DNA matches it firmly. Rows give clone size only sometimes, using once, few, many, or a class for an expanded clone.

V	size	J	length	D	CDR3	DNA
TRBV6-6	NA	TRBJ1-1	15	NA	CASSYYTGAFGEAFF	TGTGCCAGCAGTTACTATACGGGGGCGTTCGGCGAGGCTTTCTTT
TRBV18	NA	TRBJ1-5	15	TRBD1	CASSPDRDPNQPQHF	TGTGCCAGCTCACCAGACAGGGATCCCAATCAGCCCCAGCATTTT
TRBV21-1	NA	TRBJ1-1	13	NA	CASSQGQNTEAFF	TGTGCCAGCAGCCAAGGCCAAAACACTGAAGCTTTCTTT
TRBV19	NA	TRBJ2-3	15	TRBD2	CASSIDRTSADTQYF	TGTGCCAGTAGTATAGATAGGACTAGCGCAGATACGCAGTATTTT
TRBV27	NA	TRBJ2-7	18	TRBD2	CASSPRTSGSAETYEQYF	TGTGCCAGCAGTCCACGGACTAGCGGGAGCGCGGAGACCTACGAGCAGTACTTC
TRBV14	NA	TRBJ2-1	17	TRBD2	CASSQVRAGVTYNEQFF	TGTGCCAGCAGCCAAGTACGGGCGGGAGTAACCTACAATGAGCAGTTCTTC
TRBV20-1	NA	TRBJ1-3	11	NA	CSARGVNTIYF	TGCAGTGCTAGGGGAGTAAACACCATATATTTT
TRBV7-7	NA	TRBJ2-5	13	TRBD1	CASSPDRAETQYF	TGTGCTAGCAGTCCCGACAGGGCAGAGACCCAGTACTTC
TRBV6-5	NA	TRBJ1-3	11	NA	CASRERNTIYF	TGTGCCAGCAGAGAGAGAAACACCATATATTTT
TRBV4-1	NA	TRBJ1-6	14	NA	CASSQVTADSPLHF	TGCGCCAGCAGCCAAGTAACAGCCGATTCACCCCTCCACTTT
TRBV6-1	NA	TRBJ2-2	15	TRBD1	CASKGQNTNTGELFF	TGTGCCAGCAAGGGACAGAACACGAACACCGGGGAGCTGTTTTTT
TRBV10-3	NA	TRBJ2-1	12	NA	CAITGGGYEQFF	TGTGCCATCACCGGGGGCGGCTATGAGCAGTTCTTC
TRBV27	few	TRBJ1-6	13	NA	CASSNPYYSPLHF	TGTGCCAGCAGTAACCCTTATTATTCACCCCTCCACTTT
TRBV2	NA	TRBJ1-5	13	NA	CASSEGTNQPQHF	TGTGCCAGCAGTGAGGGGACAAATCAGCCCCAGCATTTT
TRBV19	NA	TRBJ1-5	17	NA	CASSIAGQLSFHQPQHF	TGTGCCAGTAGTATAGCGGGGCAGCTATCATTCCACCAGCCCCAGCATTTT
TRBV11-2	NA	TRBJ2-7	12	NA	CASSHRQNEQYF	TGTGCCAGCAGCCACCGACAGAACGAGCAGTACTTC
TRBV5-3	NA	TRBJ1-2	14	TRBD1	CARSLVGRGRGYTF	TGTGCCAGAAGCTTGGTCGGCAGGGGGCGAGGCTACACCTTC
TRBV29-1	NA	TRBJ2-5	12	NA	CSVSLGGETQYF	TGCAGCGTTTCGCTAGGAGGGGAGACCCAGTACTTC
TRBV15	NA	TRBJ2-1	12	NA	CATSRGVSEQFF	TGTGCCACCAGCAGGGGTGTTTCTGAGCAGTTCTTC
TRBV11-2	NA	TRBJ2-7	11	NA	CASRLSYEQYF	TGTGCCAGCAGGCTATCCTACGAGCAGTACTTC
TRBV5-6	NA	TRBJ1-3	14	NA	CASSLTILGNTIYF	TGTGCCAGCAGCTTGACAATCCTCGGAAACACCATATATTTT
TRBV5-1	NA	TRBJ2-7	13	NA	CASSRTNRDEQYF	TGCGCCAGCAGCCGGACCAATCGCGACGAGCAGTACTTC
TRBV5-4	NA	TRBJ1-4	15	NA	CASSSRTAPNEKLFF	TGTGCCAGCAGCTCACGGACAGCCCCTAATGAAAAACTGTTTTTT
TRBV2	NA	TRBJ2-7	15	NA	CASSVEAGARREQYF	TGTGCCAGCAGTGTTGAAGCAGGGGCGCGCCGCGAGCAGTACTTC
TRBV6-1	NA	TRBJ1-2	13	NA	CASRADSFYGYTF	TGTGCCAGCAGGGCTGACAGTTTCTATGGCTACACCTTC
TRBV29-1	NA	TRBJ2-7	11	NA	CSVTDFLEQYF	TGCAGCGTGACAGATTTTCTCGAGCAGTACTTC
TRBV19	once	TRBJ1-4	15	NA	CASNSWRAGEGKLFF	TGTGCCAGTAACAGCTGGCGGGCAGGGGAGGGAAAACTGTTTTTT
TRBV6-5	NA	TRBJ2-7	15	TRBD1	CASSYLMTGGYEQYF	TGTGCCAGCAGTTACCTGATGACAGGGGGCTACGAGCAGTACTTC
TRBV5-1	once	TRBJ2-1	16	NA	CASSLHDGSSYNEQFF	TGCGCCAGCAGCTTACATGACGGGAGCTCCTACAATGAGCAGTTCTTC
TRBV6-4	once	TRBJ2-4	16	NA	CASRERRGLAKNIQYF	TGTGCCAGCAGGGAAAGACGGGGGCTAGCCAAAAACATTCAGTACTTC
TRBV5-6	NA	TRBJ2-7	14	NA	CASSLLGSSYEQYF	TGTGCCAGCAGCTTGCTAGGCAGCTCCTACGAGCAGTACTTC
TRBV2	few	TRBJ2-6	17	TRBD1	CASSDWTGHSGANVLTF	TGTGCCAGCAGTGACTGGACAGGGCACTCTGGGGCCAACGTCCTGACTTTC
TRBV7-2	NA	TRBJ1-6	13	NA	CASSPPFSSPLHF	TGTGCCAGCAGCCCGCCGTTTTCCTCACCCCTCCACTTT
TRBV11-3	few	TRBJ2-3	17	TRBD2	CASSQRLGASGTDTQYF	TGTGCCAGCAGCCAACGGTTGGGGGCTAGCGGGACAGATACGCAGTATTTT
TRBV10-3	NA	TRBJ2-4	15	NA	CAISGGGASKNIQYF	TGTGCCATCAGTGGGGGGGGCGCTTCCAAAAACATTCAGTACTTC
TRBV5-1	NA	TRBJ2-7	14	TRBD1	CASSFAGGWYEQYF	TGCGCCAGCAGCTTCGCAGGGGGATGGTACGAGCAGTACTTC
TRBV19	NA	TRBJ1-5	16	TRBD1	CASSITHTGEGQPQHF	TGTGCCAGTAGTATCACTCACACAGGGGAGGGTCAGCCCCAGCATTTT
TRBV5-4	NA	TRBJ1-1	14	TRBD1	CASSFGTGTTEAFF	TGTGCCAGCAGCTTCGGGACAGGGACCACTGAAGCTTTCTTT
TRBV29-1	NA	TRBJ1-2	12	NA	CSVSTGHRGYTF	TGCAGCGTTTCGACGGGTCATAGAGGCTACACCTTC
TRBV19	NA	TRBJ1-5	16	TRBD1	CASSISGDRSNQPQHF	TGTGCCAGTAGTATAAGTGGGGACAGAAGCAATCAGCCCCAGCATTTT
TRBV14	NA	TRBJ2-7	13	NA	CASSEAPGNEQYF	TGTGCCAGCAGCGAAGCCCCCGGGAACGAGCAGTACTTC
TRBV13	once	TRBJ1-2	14	TRBD1	CASSPTGQGIGYTF	TGTGCCAGCAGCCCGACGGGACAGGGCATTGGCTACACCTTC